The 10 T cell receptor beta chains in this list originate from one sample, sequenced in a study of T cells in Graves' hyperthyroidism and ophthalmopathy. TCR beta CDR3 regions were amplified from RNA transcripts. The HTBI primer set was used in a first-round RT-PCR of the TCR CDR3. TCRdb recomputed calls from the multiplex PCR reads with MiXCR, one row per CDR3 protein. This sample yields hundreds of thousands of distinct CDR3 sequences, of which more than 14% are seen a single time; 12% belongs to the top ten. Sequencing input: blood. The origin of the receptors is a woman aged 45-60 years with Graves' ophthalmopathy.

This clonotype was observed at least ten times. V and J are TRBV12-3 or TRBV12-4 and TRBJ1-6, with a possible D match to TRBD1 (6 bases). The CDR3 is 15 residues long. V lost 3 bases and J 5 bases, leaving 11 bases between the germline ends. CDR3 sequence reads: CASSFAGANNSPLHF. The DNA for the CDR3 is TGTGCCAGCAGTTTCGCGGGGGCTAATAATTCACCCCTCCACTTT.

This clonotype came up many times. The V call is TRBV11-3, the J call TRBJ2-1; no firm D call. The V and J ends lost 5 bases and 6 bases respectively, with 14 bases between them. This CDR3 comprises 14 residues. From germline, CDR1 is SGHNT and CDR2 YENEEA. Here the CDR3 DNA reads TGTGCCAGCAGCCCCCCCGAGCGCCTCAATGAGCAGTTCTTC. Translated: CASSPPERLNEQFF.

Only a few counts were recorded for this clonotype. CDR3 nucleotides: TGTGCCAGCAGTTACTCGAACAAGCTTAATGAAAAACTGTTTTTT. This encodes CASSYSNKLNEKLFF. V usage is TRBV6-5 and J usage is TRBJ1-4; no firm D call. Germline CDR1 MNHEY, CDR2 SVGAGI. The CDR3 sequence is 15 residues long. The V gene lost 0 bases and the J gene lost 4 bases, with 9 bases spanning the gap.

This clonotype showed up just a few times. The chain employs TRBV4-3 and TRBJ2-7; D gene unclear. V lost 0 bases, J lost 5 bases, and 8 bases lay in between. The CDR3 length is 13 residues. Looked up from germline, CDR1 is LGHNA and CDR2 is YSLEER. The CDR3 loop reads CASSQDVGDEQYF. The CDR3 nucleotides read TGCGCCAGCAGCCAAGACGTAGGAGACGAGCAGTACTTC.

This clonotype occurred many times. The rearrangement links TRBV20-1 to TRBJ2-2, with D possibly TRBD2 on 5 matching bases. The length of the CDR3 is 15 residues. Between the trimmed V and J ends, which lost 3 bases and 4 bases, there was a span of 15 bases. Germline CDR1 DFQATT, CDR2 SNEGSKA (reference sequence). This CDR3 reads CSASLSSSGTGELFF. The CDR3, as DNA: TGCAGTGCTAGCTTGTCCTCGAGCGGCACCGGGGAGCTGTTTTTT.

The chain recombines TRBV25-1 with TRBJ2-7; 9 bases map to TRBD2. The CDR3 has 13 residues. V was clipped by 3 bases and J by 5 bases; unmatched bases: 2. Looked up from germline, CDR1 is MGHDK and CDR2 is SYGVNS. The CDR3 DNA sequence: TGTGCCAGCAGTGAGCGGGGGGGTGACGAGCAGTACTTC. Translation: CASSERGGDEQYF.

The chain uses TRBV6-1 and TRBJ1-5; D remains unclear. CDR3 length: 14 amino acids. Germline values: CDR1 MNHNS, CDR2 SASEGT. Trimming pared 5 bases from V and 1 base from J, leaving 9 bases between. This chain's CDR3 is CASSRMGSNQPQHF. In DNA form, the CDR3 reads TGTGCCAGCAGTAGGATGGGGAGCAATCAGCCCCAGCATTTT.

This clonotype has only a few counts. The chain employs TRBV12-3 or TRBV12-4 and TRBJ2-7; D is uncertain. Trimming took off 2 bases at V and 2 bases at J, with 4 bases between the two ends. The CDR3 is 12 residues long. In DNA form, the CDR3 reads TGTGCCAGCAGTTTATATGCCTACGAGCAGTACTTC. Translating it yields CASSLYAYEQYF.

The CDR3 bases are TGTGCCAGCAGCTCAAGACTAGCGGGAGTAGATACGCAGTATTTT. Translating gives CASSSRLAGVDTQYF. The V and J genes are TRBV11-1 and TRBJ2-3; TRBD2 matches at 12 bases. Germline V gene data show CDR1 as SGHAT and CDR2 as FQDESV (reference sequence). The V and J ends lost 4 bases and 5 bases, in that order; junction bases with no gene match: 4. The CDR3 extends over 15 amino acids.

Turning to this clonotype: The conserved closing phenylalanine or tryptophan is absent in this CDR3, likely reflecting a read error. CDR3 residues: CASSQDRGEQYL. CDR3 sequence (DNA): TGTGCCAGCTCACAGGACAGGGGAGAGCAGTACCTC. The chain carries TRBV18 and TRBJ2-7; 9 positions agree with TRBD1. The CDR3 spans 12 residues. J lost 7 bases, V lost 4 bases, and 2 bases had no gene match. The germline gives CDR1 KGHSH, CDR2 LQKENI.